This T cell receptor (beta chain) was sequenced for a study of shared clonotypes between healthy human individuals. Study-level information: Per donor, CD8 memory used one plate, CD8 naive used two, CD4 memory used three and CD4 naive used three. Regarding the study as a whole: The expectation was that sequencing depth would affect clonotype sharing among donors. Non-shared clonotypes had lower generation probabilities than those shared by all four donors.

In the case of this clone: Its cognate antigen is unknown.

It was CD45RO-negative cells, positively selected for CCR7, that made up naive CD8 cells, with terminally differentiated effector memory CD45RA+ cells excluded. This CDR3 region has 13 residues. Germline V gene sequence: CDR1 SGHRS, CDR2 YFSETQ. Trimming shortened V by 6 bases and J by 1 base, and 10 bases separated the two germline ends. On sorted subsets, replicate PCRs used roughly 220 ng DNA, or 31,000 or so T cell genomes. Profiled with immunoSEQ multiplex PCR; TCRdb holds only in-frame clones, not every one. This sample carries around 560,000 clones, roughly 95% of them seen once, and the ten largest clones take approximately 0.11%.

The TCR originated in a woman aged 25 to 39 in good health. The sample comprised naive CD8+ T cells sorted from blood. V gene TRBV5-1 combines with J gene TRBJ1-1; D perhaps matches TRBD1 (6 bases). The chain's CDR3 is CASMETGNTEAFF. The CDR3 region has the DNA TGCGCCAGCATGGAGACAGGGAACACTGAAGCTTTCTTT.